This T cell receptor beta chain was captured in a study of Graves' ophthalmopathy and Graves' hyperthyroidism. PBMCs were isolated from a roughly 10 ml sample of fresh peripheral blood. For repertoire sequencing, the TCR beta CDR3 regions were amplified from RNA transcripts. The first round was an RT-PCR with HTBI primers, and the second round was a multiplex PCR. In TCRdb, the multiplex PCR reads were re-called with MiXCR into one record per CDR3 protein. The sample consists of about 660,000 distinct CDR3 sequences, about two fifths of them appearing once. Findings and caveats of the study: The majority of expanded thyroid clonotypes above 0.001 frequency also occurred in blood.

This CDR3 has 14 amino acids. CDR1 SGHAT and CDR2 FQNNGV come from the germline V gene. Between the trimmed V and J ends, which lost 6 bases and 0 bases, there was a span of 11 bases. This clonotype was seen only a few times. The antigen is undetermined. Input material: peripheral blood. This chain connects TRBV11-2 to TRBJ1-1; D perhaps matches TRBD1 (6 bases). The source of this sequence is an adult man with Graves' ophthalmopathy. The CDR3, as DNA: TGTGCCAGCAGATACAGGGTGATGAACACTGAAGCTTTCTTT. It encodes CASRYRVMNTEAFF.